The 10 T cell receptor beta chains in this list originate from one sample, sequenced in a study of cytomegalovirus exposure and HLA in healthy donors. The PCR used 60 Vbeta and 13 Jbeta primers. Clones were read by immunoSEQ multiplex PCR, and TCRdb kept only the in-frame ones, dropping some. The table shows 200,000 or so clones, with approximately 81% occurring only once. Sequencing input: PBMCs. All receptors derive from a woman aged 18 to 35 in good health and CMV-seropositive.

Concerning this clone itself: The junction departs from the called germline gene at one end, perhaps through a read error. V usage is TRBV5-6 and J usage is TRBJ2-1, with TRBD1 matching over 8 bases. This CDR3 contains 15 residues. CDR1 SGHDT and CDR2 YYEEEE come from the germline V gene. The CDR3 sequence: CAGSLRTGPYNEQFF. CDR3 DNA sequence: TGTGCCGGCAGCTTGAGGACAGGGCCTTACAATGAGCAGTTCTTC.

This clone showed up just once. The chain recombines TRBV6-1 with TRBJ1-1, with a possible D match to TRBD1 (6 bases). This CDR3 region has 18 residues. Germline V gene lookup returns CDR1 MNHNS and CDR2 SASEGT. V shed 4 bases and J shed 6 bases, with 27 bases lying between them. The CDR3 loop reads CASSVSRGASLGAAEAFF. The CDR3, as DNA: TGTGCCAGCAGTGTGTCGAGGGGTGCTTCATTGGGGGCCGCTGAAGCTTTCTTT.

The chain is built from TRBV21-1 and TRBJ2-7; the table's D gene call, TRBD2, was not cross checked with the DNA. TRBV21-1 is tagged as a pseudogene. This CDR3 has 22 amino acids. The DNA of the CDR3 is TGTGCCAGCAGCACCCACACAAATACACCGGGGGACTTACCAGGAGTCGACTACGAGCAGTACGTC. The encoded protein is CASSTHTNTPGDLPGVDYEQYV.

The chain carries TRBV5-1 and TRBJ2-7, with TRBD1 matching over 8 bases. The junction had 3 bases not matched to a gene; V was cut back by 0 bases and J by 7 bases. This CDR3 region has 13 residues. CDR1 and CDR2 from the germline V gene are SGHRS and YFSETQ. CDR3 nucleotide sequence: TGCGCCAGCAGCTTGGCCCGGGACAGGGAGCAGTACTTC. Protein product: CASSLARDREQYF.

This clone was recorded only once. V gene TRBV11-2 combines with J gene TRBJ1-2, with D perhaps TRBD1 (5 bases). Trimming left V 3 bases short and J 8 bases short, with 7 bases between. CDR1 is SGHAT and CDR2 is FQNNGV in the germline V gene. This CDR3 is 11 amino acids long. In DNA, the CDR3 is TGTGCCAGCAGCTTCGACAGAGGCTACACCTTC. Translated, it gives CASSFDRGYTF.

The chain is built from TRBV7-3 and TRBJ1-1; D uncertain. Germline values: CDR1 SGHTA, CDR2 FQGTGA. The CDR3 has 14 amino acids. Trimming took 2 bases from V and 8 from J, leaving 15 bases between them. In DNA, the CDR3 is TGTGCCAGCAGCTTACAACCCAGCGCTACAGAAGCTTTCTTT. Translating it yields CASSLQPSATEAFF.

This clone has a single count. V gene TRBV27 combines with J gene TRBJ2-6; TRBD1 matches 8 bases. Germline V gene lookup returns CDR1 MNHEY and CDR2 SMNVEV (reference sequence). CDR3 length: 17 amino acids. Trimming cost V 9 bases and J 3 bases; bases outside gene matches: 13. The CDR3: CASTWTGSYIGANVLTF. The CDR3 nucleotides read TGTGCCAGTACCTGGACAGGGAGTTATATTGGGGCCAACGTCCTGACTTTC.

The rearrangement uses TRBV5-5 and TRBJ1-6; 11 nucleotides line up with TRBD1. Trimming cost V 2 bases and J 10 bases; bases outside gene matches: 8. This CDR3 contains 16 residues. Germline values: CDR1 SGHKS, CDR2 YYEKEE (reference sequence). In DNA, the CDR3 is TGTGCCAGCAGCTTAAGTGCCGGGACAGGGGGATCACCCCTCCACTTT. The encoded protein is CASSLSAGTGGSPLHF.

Comments on this clone: Likely a read error: the CDR3 ends without its conserved phenylalanine or tryptophan. Because the CDR3's place on the DNA is in doubt, the DNA is left out and the CDR3 is given as listed by TCRdb. The chain carries TRBV6-7 and TRBJ1-4; TRBD1, as called in the table, went unchecked against the DNA. TRBV6-7 is identified as an open reading frame with a role that is uncertain. The CDR3 region is 10 residues in length, termini included. The CDR3 sequence: CASRKGQGSI.

The chain recombines TRBV5-1 with TRBJ2-3; D is undetermined. The germline V gene has CDR1 SGHRS and CDR2 YFSETQ. The V end was cut by 2 bases, the J end by 2 bases, with 9 bases between. This CDR3 spans 14 amino acids. CDR3: CASSFGAVTDTQYF. The DNA of the CDR3 is TGCGCCAGCAGCTTTGGTGCGGTCACAGATACGCAGTATTTT.